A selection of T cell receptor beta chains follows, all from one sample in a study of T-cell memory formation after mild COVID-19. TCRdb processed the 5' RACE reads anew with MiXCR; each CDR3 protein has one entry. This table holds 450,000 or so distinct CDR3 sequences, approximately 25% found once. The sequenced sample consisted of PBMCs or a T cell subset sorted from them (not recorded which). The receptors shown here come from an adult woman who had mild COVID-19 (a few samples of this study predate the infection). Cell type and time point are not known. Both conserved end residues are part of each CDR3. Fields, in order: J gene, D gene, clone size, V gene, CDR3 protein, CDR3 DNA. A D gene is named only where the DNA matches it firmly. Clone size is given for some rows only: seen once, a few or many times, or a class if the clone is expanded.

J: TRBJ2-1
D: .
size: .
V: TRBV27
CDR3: CASPPRSYNEQFF
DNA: TGTGCCAGCCCCCCGAGGTCCTACAATGAGCAGTTCTTC

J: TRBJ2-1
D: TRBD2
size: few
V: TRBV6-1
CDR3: CASSEASGGYEQFF
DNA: TGTGCCAGCAGTGAGGCGAGCGGGGGGTACGAGCAGTTCTTC

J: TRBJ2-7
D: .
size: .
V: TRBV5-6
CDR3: CASSPDGGPFSYEQYF
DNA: TGTGCCAGCAGTCCCGATGGGGGGCCCTTCTCCTACGAGCAGTACTTC

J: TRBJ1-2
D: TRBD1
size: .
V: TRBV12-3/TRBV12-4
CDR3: CASSPEDRRGYTF
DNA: TGTGCCAGCAGTCCGGAGGACAGGCGGGGCTACACCTTC

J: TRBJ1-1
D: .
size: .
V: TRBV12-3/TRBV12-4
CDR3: CASSFSSEGENTEAFF
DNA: TGTGCCAGCAGTTTTTCAAGTGAAGGGGAGAACACTGAAGCTTTCTTT

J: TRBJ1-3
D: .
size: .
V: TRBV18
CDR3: CASSPRPKNTIYF
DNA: TGTGCCAGCTCACCACGACCGAAGAACACCATATATTTT

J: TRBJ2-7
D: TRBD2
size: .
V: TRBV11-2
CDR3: CASSLELAGEQYF
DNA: TGTGCCAGCAGCTTAGAGCTAGCGGGCGAGCAGTACTTC

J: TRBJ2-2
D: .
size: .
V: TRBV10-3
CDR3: CAISEGPTTGELFF
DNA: TGTGCCATCAGTGAGGGGCCCACCACCGGGGAGCTGTTTTTT

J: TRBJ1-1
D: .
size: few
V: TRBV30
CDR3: CAWNYGGGTEAFF
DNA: TGTGCCTGGAACTACGGGGGGGGCACTGAAGCTTTCTTT

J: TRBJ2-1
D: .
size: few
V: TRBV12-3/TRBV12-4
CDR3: CASSLPGTNSDEQFF
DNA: TGTGCCAGCAGTTTACCGGGCACCAATTCCGATGAGCAGTTCTTC

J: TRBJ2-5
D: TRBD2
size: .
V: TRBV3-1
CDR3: CASSHGLAGGGYQETQYF
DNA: TGTGCCAGCAGTCACGGACTAGCGGGAGGCGGGTACCAAGAGACCCAGTACTTC

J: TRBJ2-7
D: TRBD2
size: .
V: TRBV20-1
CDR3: CSARAASGHSYEQYF
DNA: TGCAGTGCTAGGGCAGCTAGCGGGCACTCCTACGAGCAGTACTTC

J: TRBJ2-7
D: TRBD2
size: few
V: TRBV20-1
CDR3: CSVRAKTGGPYEQYF
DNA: TGCAGTGTTAGGGCTAAGACGGGAGGGCCCTACGAGCAGTACTTC

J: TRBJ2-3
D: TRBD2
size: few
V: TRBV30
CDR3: CAWSVGGGEDTQYF
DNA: TGTGCCTGGAGTGTTGGCGGGGGGGAAGATACGCAGTATTTT

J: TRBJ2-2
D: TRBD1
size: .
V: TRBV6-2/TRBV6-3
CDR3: CASGETGGGTGELFF
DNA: TGTGCCAGCGGGGAGACAGGGGGTGGCACCGGGGAGCTGTTTTTT

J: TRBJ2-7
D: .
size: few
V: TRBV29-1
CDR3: CSVEDRVRGTYEQYF
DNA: TGCAGCGTTGAAGATCGGGTAAGGGGGACCTACGAGCAGTACTTC

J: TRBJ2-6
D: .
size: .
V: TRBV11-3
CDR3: CASSLGASSGANVLTF
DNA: TGTGCCAGCAGCTTAGGGGCTAGCTCTGGGGCCAACGTCCTGACTTTC

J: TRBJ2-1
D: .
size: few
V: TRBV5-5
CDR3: CASSSGTVNGYNEQFF
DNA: TGTGCCAGCAGCAGCGGGACAGTGAACGGCTACAATGAGCAGTTCTTC

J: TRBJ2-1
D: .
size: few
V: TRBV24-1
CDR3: CATSDPRWAANEQFF
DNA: TGTGCCACCAGTGATCCGAGATGGGCGGCCAATGAGCAGTTCTTC

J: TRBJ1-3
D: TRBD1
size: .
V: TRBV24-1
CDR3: CATSAGTGGGSGNTIYF
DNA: TGTGCCACCAGTGCCGGGACAGGGGGCGGCTCTGGAAACACCATATATTTT

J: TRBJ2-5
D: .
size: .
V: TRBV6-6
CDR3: CASISGTGLGTQYF
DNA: TGTGCCAGCATATCCGGGACGGGGCTCGGGACCCAGTACTTC

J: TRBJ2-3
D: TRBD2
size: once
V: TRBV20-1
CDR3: CSARDPKLGLADSTDTQYF
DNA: TGCAGTGCTAGAGATCCTAAATTGGGACTAGCGGATAGCACAGATACGCAGTATTTT

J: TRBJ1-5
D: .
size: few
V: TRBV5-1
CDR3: CASSSGGGNQPQHF
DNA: TGTGCCAGCAGCTCCGGGGGAGGCAATCAGCCCCAGCATTTT

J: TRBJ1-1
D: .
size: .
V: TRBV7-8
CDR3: CASSPRTENTEAFF
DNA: TGTGCCAGCAGCCCCCGGACGGAAAACACTGAAGCTTTCTTT

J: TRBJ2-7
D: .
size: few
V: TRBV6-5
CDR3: CASSSRLGEQYF
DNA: TGTGCCAGCAGTTCCAGACTAGGAGAGCAGTACTTC

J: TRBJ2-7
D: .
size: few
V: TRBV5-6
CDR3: CASSSGETRFGEQYF
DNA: TGTGCCAGCAGCTCGGGGGAAACTCGATTCGGAGAGCAGTACTTC

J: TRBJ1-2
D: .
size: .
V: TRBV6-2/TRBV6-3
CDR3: CASSYGAGPINYGYTF
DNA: TGTGCCAGCAGTTACGGGGCAGGGCCAATTAACTATGGCTACACCTTC

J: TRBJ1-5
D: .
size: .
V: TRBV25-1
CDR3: CASSDDGSNQPQHF
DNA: TGTGCCAGCAGTGACGACGGTAGCAATCAGCCCCAGCATTTT

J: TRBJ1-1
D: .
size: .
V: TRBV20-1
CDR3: CSARASLGGTEAFF
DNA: TGCAGTGCTAGAGCCAGCCTGGGGGGCACTGAAGCTTTCTTT

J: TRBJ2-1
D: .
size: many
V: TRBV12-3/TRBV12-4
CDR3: CASSRQENGEQFF
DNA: TGTGCCAGCAGTCGACAGGAGAACGGTGAGCAGTTCTTC

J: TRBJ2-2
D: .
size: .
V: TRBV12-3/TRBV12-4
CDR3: CASSLMRELFF
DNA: TGTGCCAGCAGTTTAATGAGGGAGCTGTTTTTT

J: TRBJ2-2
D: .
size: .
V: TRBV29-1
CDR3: CSVEVGNTGELFF
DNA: TGCAGCGTTGAAGTGGGAAACACCGGGGAGCTGTTTTTT

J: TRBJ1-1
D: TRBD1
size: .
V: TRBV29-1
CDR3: CSVDGPQGDTEAFF
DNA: TGCAGCGTTGACGGGCCCCAGGGGGACACTGAAGCTTTCTTT

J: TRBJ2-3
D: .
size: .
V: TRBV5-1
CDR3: CASSGGTVVTDTQYF
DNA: TGCGCCAGCAGCGGAGGGACGGTGGTCACAGATACGCAGTATTTT

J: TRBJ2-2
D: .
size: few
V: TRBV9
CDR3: CASSVVQTGAGTGELFF
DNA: TGTGCCAGCAGCGTAGTTCAGACGGGAGCGGGCACCGGGGAGCTGTTTTTT

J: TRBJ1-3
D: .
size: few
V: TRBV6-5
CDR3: CASSWSLSGNTIYF
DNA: TGTGCCAGCAGTTGGTCCCTGTCTGGAAACACCATATATTTT

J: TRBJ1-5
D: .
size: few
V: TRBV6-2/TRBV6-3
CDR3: CASTQTGGIQPQHF
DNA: TGTGCCAGCACCCAAACGGGGGGTATACAGCCCCAGCATTTT

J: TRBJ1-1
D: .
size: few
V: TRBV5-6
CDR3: CASGPNENTEAFF
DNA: TGTGCCAGCGGCCCGAATGAGAACACTGAAGCTTTCTTT

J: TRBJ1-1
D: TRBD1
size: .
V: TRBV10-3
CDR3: CAIAISGTGIVNTEAFF
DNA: TGTGCCATCGCTATTTCCGGGACAGGGATCGTAAACACTGAAGCTTTCTTT

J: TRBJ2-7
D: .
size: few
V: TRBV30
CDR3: CAWSVHVSSYEQYF
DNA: TGTGCCTGGAGTGTACACGTGAGCTCCTACGAGCAGTACTTC

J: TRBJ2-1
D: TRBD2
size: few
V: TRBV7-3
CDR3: CASSPSSGTYNEQFF
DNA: TGTGCCAGCAGCCCGTCTAGCGGAACCTACAATGAGCAGTTCTTC

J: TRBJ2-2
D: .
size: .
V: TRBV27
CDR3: CASSFARLQGGTGELFF
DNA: TGTGCCAGCAGTTTCGCACGGTTGCAGGGGGGCACCGGGGAGCTGTTTTTT

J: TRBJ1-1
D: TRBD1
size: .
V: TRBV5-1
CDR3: CASRTDPTGLEAFF
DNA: TGCGCCAGCAGAACCGACCCGACAGGGCTTGAAGCTTTCTTT

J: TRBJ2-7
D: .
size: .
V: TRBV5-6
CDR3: CASSFGSWGSYEQYF
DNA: TGTGCCAGCAGCTTTGGTTCATGGGGCTCCTACGAGCAGTACTTC

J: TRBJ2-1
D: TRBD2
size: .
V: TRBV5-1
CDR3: CASSLVGSGLADNEQFF
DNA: TGCGCCAGCAGCTTGGTAGGTTCGGGACTAGCGGACAATGAGCAGTTCTTC

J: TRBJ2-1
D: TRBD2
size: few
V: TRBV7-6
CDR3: CASSFSGLAVHNEQFF
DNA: TGTGCCAGCAGCTTCTCCGGACTAGCGGTTCACAATGAGCAGTTCTTC

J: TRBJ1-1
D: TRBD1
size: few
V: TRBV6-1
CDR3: CASRARGRGPNTEAFF
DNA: TGTGCCAGCAGGGCCAGGGGGCGAGGGCCGAACACTGAAGCTTTCTTT

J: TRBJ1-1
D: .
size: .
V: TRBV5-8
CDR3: CASSLAPGVSEAFF
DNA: TGTGCCAGCAGCTTGGCCCCAGGGGTCTCTGAAGCTTTCTTT

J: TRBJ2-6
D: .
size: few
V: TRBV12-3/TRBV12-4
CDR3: CASSPGLGANVLTF
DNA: TGTGCCAGCAGTCCAGGGTTGGGGGCCAACGTCCTGACTTTC

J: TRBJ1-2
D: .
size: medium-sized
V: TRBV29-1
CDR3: CSVGGMNYGYTF
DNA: TGCAGCGTTGGGGGGATGAACTATGGCTACACCTTC

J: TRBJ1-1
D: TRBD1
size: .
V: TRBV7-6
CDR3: CASSSGQETFF
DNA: TGTGCCAGCAGCTCTGGACAGGAGACTTTCTTT

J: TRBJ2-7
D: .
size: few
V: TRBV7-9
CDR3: CASSLAGPVEQYF
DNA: TGTGCCAGCAGCTTAGCCGGTCCCGTGGAGCAGTACTTC

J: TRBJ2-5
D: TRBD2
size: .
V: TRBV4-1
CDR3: CASSQGGLAGRQETQYF
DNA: TGCGCCAGCAGCCAAGGGGGACTAGCGGGGAGGCAAGAGACCCAGTACTTC

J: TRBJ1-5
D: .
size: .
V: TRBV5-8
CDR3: CASSLVPLAGASNQPQHF
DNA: TGTGCCAGCAGCTTGGTTCCGCTTGCCGGGGCCAGCAATCAGCCCCAGCATTTT

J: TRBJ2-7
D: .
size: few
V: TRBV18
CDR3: CASSYSTSYEQYF
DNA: TGTGCCAGCTCATACTCTACCTCCTACGAGCAGTACTTC

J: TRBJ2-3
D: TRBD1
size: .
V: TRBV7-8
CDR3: CASTPWTTGGQDTQYF
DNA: TGTGCCAGCACCCCTTGGACGACAGGGGGGCAGGATACGCAGTATTTT

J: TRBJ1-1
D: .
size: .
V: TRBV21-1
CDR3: CASSNRRSPNTEAFF
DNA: TGTGCCAGCAGCAACAGACGATCGCCGAACACTGAAGCTTTCTTT

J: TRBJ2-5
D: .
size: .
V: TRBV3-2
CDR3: CASSRTGGSGETQYF
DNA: TGTGCCAGCAGCCGGACAGGAGGGTCCGGAGAGACCCAGTACTTC

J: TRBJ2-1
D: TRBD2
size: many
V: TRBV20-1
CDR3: CSALAGVAYNEQFF
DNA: TGCAGTGCCTTAGCGGGAGTAGCCTACAATGAGCAGTTCTTC

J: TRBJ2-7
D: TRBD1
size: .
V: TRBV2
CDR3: CASRSDRGDAYEQYF
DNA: TGTGCCAGCAGATCGGACAGGGGCGATGCCTACGAGCAGTACTTC